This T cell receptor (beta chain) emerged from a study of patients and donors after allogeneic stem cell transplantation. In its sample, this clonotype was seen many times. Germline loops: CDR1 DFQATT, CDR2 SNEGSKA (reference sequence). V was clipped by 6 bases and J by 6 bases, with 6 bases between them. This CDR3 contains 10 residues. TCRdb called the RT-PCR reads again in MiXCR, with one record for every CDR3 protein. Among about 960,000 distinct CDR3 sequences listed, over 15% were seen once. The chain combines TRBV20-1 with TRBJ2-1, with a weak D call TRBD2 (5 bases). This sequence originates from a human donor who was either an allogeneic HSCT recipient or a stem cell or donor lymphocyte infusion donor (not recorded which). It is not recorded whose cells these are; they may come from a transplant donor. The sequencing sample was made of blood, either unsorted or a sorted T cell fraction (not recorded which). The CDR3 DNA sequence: TGCAGTGCAGGGAGCAATGAGCAGTTCTTC. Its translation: CSAGSNEQFF.